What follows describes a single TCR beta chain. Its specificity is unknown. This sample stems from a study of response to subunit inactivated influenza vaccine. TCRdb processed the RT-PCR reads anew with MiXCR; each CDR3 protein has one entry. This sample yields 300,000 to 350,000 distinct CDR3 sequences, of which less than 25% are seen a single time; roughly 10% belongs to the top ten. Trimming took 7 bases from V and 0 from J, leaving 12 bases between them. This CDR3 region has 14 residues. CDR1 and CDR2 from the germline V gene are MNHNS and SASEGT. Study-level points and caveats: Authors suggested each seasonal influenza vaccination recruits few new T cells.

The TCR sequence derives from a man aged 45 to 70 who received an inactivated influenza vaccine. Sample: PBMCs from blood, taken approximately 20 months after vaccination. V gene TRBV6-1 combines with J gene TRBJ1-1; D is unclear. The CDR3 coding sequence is TGTGCCAGCACCTGGGTGTCAATGAACACTGAAGCTTTCTTT. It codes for CASTWVSMNTEAFF.